The 30 T cell receptor beta chains reported below all come from one sample, sequenced in a study of T cells after yellow fever vaccination. From the 5' RACE reads, TCRdb called clonotypes with MiXCR, one entry per CDR3 protein. This table has just under 600,000 distinct CDR3 sequences, roughly 14% appearing once. This sample comprised PBMCs, obtained on the day of the yellow fever booster vaccination. The receptors derive from a man aged 25-45 years who received the YFV17D yellow fever vaccine.

V and J are TRBV7-8 and TRBJ2-7, with 8 bases lining up with TRBD1. J gave up 3 bases and V 5 bases, and 6 bases lay outside the gene matches. The germline V gene encodes CDR1 SGHVS and CDR2 FQNEAQ. The CDR3 has 14 amino acids. The CDR3 loop reads CASSPRGLCYEQYF. As DNA, the CDR3 is TGTGCCAGCAGCCCCAGGGGGCTCTGCTACGAGCAGTACTTC.

Here the CDR3 DNA reads TGTGCCAGTATTGGGGGGATTAGCCACGAGCAGTACTTC. Its translation is CASIGGISHEQYF. The chain employs TRBV10-3 and TRBJ2-7; D might be TRBD2 (6 bases). This CDR3 comprises 13 residues. V lost 10 bases to trimming and J lost 5 bases, with 18 bases between them. Germline CDR1 ENHRY, CDR2 SYGVKD.

There are a few counts of this clonotype. The V and J genes are TRBV12-3 or TRBV12-4 and TRBJ2-5; 8 bases map to TRBD2. The CDR3 is 16 amino acids. Trimming at V came to 6 bases and at J to 5 bases, leaving 14 bases not matched to a gene. The CDR3 is CASSSTPRAGEETQYF. CDR3 bases: TGTGCCAGCAGCTCAACCCCTCGAGCGGGAGAGGAGACCCAGTACTTC.

This chain joins TRBV6-5 and TRBJ2-7; tentatively, D is TRBD1 or TRBD2 (6 bases each). CDR1 MNHEY and CDR2 SVGAGI come from the germline V gene. The V end was cut by 1 base, the J end by 0 bases, with 10 bases between. This CDR3 has 15 residues. CDR3 bases: TGTGCCAGCAGTTACTACGGGGGCGGCTCCTACGAGCAGTACTTC. Amino acids: CASSYYGGGSYEQYF.

The chain recombines TRBV4-1 with TRBJ1-1, with D possibly being TRBD1 (6 bases). Germline V CDR1 and CDR2: MGHRA, YSYEKL. The V gene lost 4 bases and the J gene lost 0 bases, with 18 bases spanning the gap. The CDR3 sequence is 17 residues long. CDR3: CASSPQLGGSLNTEAFF. DNA of the CDR3: TGCGCCAGCAGCCCCCAACTCGGGGGCAGCTTGAACACTGAAGCTTTCTTT.

CDR3 amino acids: CATKSTGMNTEAFF. CDR3 nucleotide sequence: TGTGCCACCAAGTCGACAGGGATGAACACTGAAGCTTTCTTT. The V gene is TRBV24-1, the J gene TRBJ1-1; 7 nucleotides agree with TRBD1. Germline V gene data show CDR1 as KGHDR and CDR2 as SFDVKD. V shed 8 bases and J 0 bases; nucleotides not matched to a gene: 5. CDR3 size: 14 residues.

This chain connects TRBV6-1 to TRBJ2-7; no clear D gene. The CDR3 consists of 13 residues. The germline CDR1 and CDR2 sequences are MNHNS and SASEGT. V gave up 5 bases and J gave up 4 bases, with 12 bases separating them. The CDR3 protein is CASSPLLLYEQYF. In DNA, the CDR3 is TGTGCCAGCAGTCCCCTTTTGTTGTACGAGCAGTACTTC.

This clonotype occurred many times. V is TRBV5-4 and J is TRBJ2-1, with 7 bases lining up with TRBD2. The CDR3 extends over 15 amino acids. Unmatched junction bases numbered 2, after V lost 2 bases and J lost 0 bases. Germline values: CDR1 SGHNT, CDR2 YYREEE (reference sequence). CDR3 DNA sequence: TGTGCCAGCAGCTTTCCGGGGGGCTCCTACAATGAGCAGTTCTTC. Its protein is CASSFPGGSYNEQFF. The whole variable domain, filled in from reference TRBV5-4 and TRBJ2-1, reads ETGVTQSPTHLIKTRGQQVTLRCSSQSGHNTVSWYQQALGQGPQFIFQYYREEENGRGNFPPRFSGLQFPNYSSELNVNALELDDSALYLCASSFPGGSYNEQFFGPGTRLTVL.

The genes are TRBV7-9 and TRBJ2-1; D remains unclear. The V and J ends lost 5 bases and 10 bases respectively, with 18 bases between them. Germline CDR1 reads SEHNR; CDR2 reads FQNEAQ (reference sequence). This CDR3 is 14 amino acids long. The CDR3 is CASSGELTIAEQFF. The CDR3 DNA reads as TGTGCCAGCAGCGGCGAGCTCACCATTGCGGAGCAGTTCTTC.

The J gene is TRBJ1-2, the V gene TRBV25-1; D unclear. V was trimmed by 9 bases and J by 2 bases, leaving 10 bases between them. This CDR3 is built from 12 residues. Germline lookup yields CDR1 MGHDK and CDR2 SYGVNS. The DNA of the CDR3 is TGTGCCAGTCAGGCAGGAAACTATGGCTACACCTTC. Encoded protein: CASQAGNYGYTF.

In this sample, this clonotype turned up a few times. The CDR3 DNA reads as TGCAGTGCTAGAGGTTCGTTTGAGCAGTTCTTC. It yields the protein CSARGSFEQFF. The rearrangement uses TRBV20-1 and TRBJ2-1; D unresolved. The germline V and J ends were trimmed by 1 base and 9 bases, with 7 bases remaining between them. The CDR3 consists of 11 residues. Germline loops: CDR1 DFQATT, CDR2 SNEGSKA (reference sequence).

This clonotype was counted many times. The chain carries TRBV5-1 and TRBJ2-1, with D tentatively TRBD1 (6 bases). V lost 4 bases and J 0 bases, leaving 11 bases between the germline ends. CDR1 SGHRS and CDR2 YFSETQ come from the germline V gene. The CDR3 has 15 residues. As DNA, the CDR3 is TGCGCCAGCAGCGAACTACAGGGCTCCTACAATGAGCAGTTCTTC. Protein sequence: CASSELQGSYNEQFF.

The chain recombines TRBV4-3 with TRBJ2-6; D is unresolved. Germline V lookup: CDR1 LGHNA, CDR2 YSLEER. Trimming left V 0 bases short and J 0 bases short, with 6 bases between. This CDR3 region has 16 residues. The CDR3 coding sequence is TGCGCCAGCAGCCAAGATGCCGTCTCTGGGGCCAACGTCCTGACTTTC. It specifies CASSQDAVSGANVLTF.

The DNA for the CDR3 is TGCGCCAGCAGCCAAGATCCAAGCGTCGGAGAGACCCAGTACTTC. This gives the protein CASSQDPSVGETQYF. V is TRBV4-3 and J is TRBJ2-5; D gene uncertain. V was pared by 0 bases and J by 4 bases, with 12 bases between. Germline lookup yields CDR1 LGHNA and CDR2 YSLEER. CDR3 length: 15 amino acids.

The rearrangement uses TRBV5-6 and TRBJ2-5; TRBD1 is a possible D gene (7 bases). Germline loops: CDR1 SGHDT, CDR2 YYEEEE. This CDR3 is built from 14 residues. Between the trimmed V and J ends, which lost 3 bases and 1 base, there was a span of 10 bases. The chain's CDR3 is CASSSRGVQETQYF. The CDR3 coding sequence is TGTGCCAGCAGCTCCAGGGGGGTCCAAGAGACCCAGTACTTC.

The gene calls are TRBV6-5 and TRBJ2-7; weak D call: TRBD1 (6 bases). V gave up 0 bases and J gave up 2 bases, with 11 bases separating them. CDR1 and CDR2 from the germline V gene are MNHEY and SVGAGI. The CDR3 is 15 amino acids. CDR3 sequence: CASSYSDAGAYEQYF. The DNA of the CDR3 is TGTGCCAGCAGTTACTCCGACGCAGGGGCCTACGAGCAGTACTTC.

This clonotype showed up just a few times. The CDR3 protein is CASSPELAGFGELFF. CDR3 sequence (DNA): TGTGCCAGTAGCCCCGAACTGGCGGGATTCGGGGAGCTGTTTTTT. J is TRBJ2-2 and V is TRBV19, with D possibly TRBD2 on 6 matching bases. The CDR3 has 15 amino acids. With 6 bases removed from V and 7 bases from J, the gap between germline ends came to 18 bases. The germline gives CDR1 LNHDA, CDR2 SQIVND (reference sequence).

This chain joins TRBV6-2 or TRBV6-3 and TRBJ2-1; the D is unclear. Per germline, CDR1 MNHEY and CDR2 SVGEGT. V lost 7 bases and J 4 bases, leaving 8 bases between the germline ends. The CDR3 covers 12 residues. In DNA, the CDR3 is TGTGCCAGCAACAGCGTGTACAATGAGCAGTTCTTC. Encoded protein: CASNSVYNEQFF.

J is TRBJ2-5 and V is TRBV4-3; 7 bases agree with TRBD2. V gave up 0 bases and J gave up 3 bases; unmatched junction bases: 4. CDR3 length: 15 residues. Germline V gene data show CDR1 as LGHNA and CDR2 as YSLEER. CDR3 protein: CASSQDASGKETQYF. The CDR3 DNA follows: TGCGCCAGCAGCCAAGATGCAAGCGGGAAAGAGACCCAGTACTTC.

This clonotype was picked up a small number of times. The rearrangement joins TRBV3-1 to TRBJ2-1; D possibly matches TRBD1 or TRBD2 (5 bases each). The CDR3 runs 17 residues. Deletions cut 0 bases from V and 3 bases from J, with 15 bases between. Germline CDR1 reads LGHDT; CDR2 reads YNNKEL (reference sequence). The CDR3 loop reads CASSQEGPLSYYNEQFF. CDR3 coding DNA: TGTGCCAGCAGCCAAGAGGGACCCCTATCTTACTACAATGAGCAGTTCTTC.

The rearrangement uses TRBV29-1 and TRBJ2-5, with D possibly matching TRBD1 (5 bases). With 7 bases removed from V and 9 bases from J, the gap between germline ends came to 12 bases. The CDR3 has 10 amino acids. CDR1 and CDR2 (germline): SQVTM, ANQGSEA. The CDR3: CSGGDMAQYF. The CDR3 coding sequence is TGCAGCGGGGGCGATATGGCCCAGTACTTC.

CDR3 loop: CASSQPKGPVGEQYF. The CDR3 DNA sequence: TGTGCCAGTAGTCAACCCAAGGGCCCGGTTGGCGAGCAGTACTTC. The rearrangement uses TRBV19 and TRBJ2-7; D gene uncertain. Germline CDR1 and CDR2: LNHDA and SQIVND (reference sequence). Trimming shortened V by 5 bases and J by 6 bases, and 20 bases separated the two germline ends. This CDR3 has 15 residues.

The chain is built from TRBV4-2 and TRBJ1-2; 7 bases are a match to TRBD1. Germline assignment: CDR1 LGHNA and CDR2 YNFKEQ. Losses at the gene ends were 0 bases for V and 2 bases for J; bases not matched to a gene: 6. The CDR3 is 16 residues long. The CDR3 nucleotides are TGTGCCAGCAGCCAAGAGACCCAGGGGGTGAACTATGGCTACACCTTC. Protein product: CASSQETQGVNYGYTF.

This clonotype was seen more than once but under ten times. The chain couples TRBV5-1 to TRBJ1-1, with D maybe TRBD1 (5 bases). This CDR3 has 13 residues. The V gene lost 5 bases and the J gene lost 1 base, with 9 bases spanning the gap. CDR1 and CDR2 from the germline V gene are SGHRS and YFSETQ. Written as DNA, the CDR3 is TGCGCCAGCAGTGATCAGGGGAACACTGAAGCTTTCTTT. Residues: CASSDQGNTEAFF.

The V call is TRBV27, the J call TRBJ2-4, with 9 positions matching TRBD1. CDR3 size: 17 residues. With V trimmed by 6 bases and J by 7 bases, 16 bases remained unmatched. Per the germline V gene, CDR1 is MNHEY and CDR2 is SMNVEV (reference sequence). The CDR3 DNA reads as TGTGCCAGCAGCCTTCATCCGGGACAGGGAGGGGGGAACATTCAGTACTTC. Protein sequence: CASSLHPGQGGGNIQYF.

The J gene is TRBJ2-5, the V gene TRBV7-2; the D gene is possibly TRBD1 (6 bases). This CDR3 comprises 16 residues. V was pared by 1 base and J by 1 base, with 13 bases between. In germline, CDR1 is SGHTA, CDR2 FQGNSA. Here the CDR3 DNA reads TGTGCCAGCAGCTTAGGGACAGCTCCCTCCCAAGAGACCCAGTACTTC. Translating it yields CASSLGTAPSQETQYF.

This clonotype was picked up a small number of times. The rearrangement uses TRBV5-6 and TRBJ1-2; unclear D gene. The CDR3 is 14 amino acids. Germline V gene data show CDR1 as SGHDT and CDR2 as YYEEEE. The ends were cut back, 6 bases at V and 4 bases at J, with 16 bases in the middle. This CDR3 is CASTSPRAGYGYTF. CDR3 nucleotide sequence: TGTGCCAGCACCTCCCCAAGGGCCGGCTATGGCTACACCTTC.

This rearrangement joins TRBV4-3 to TRBJ1-6; D uncertain. The CDR3 spans 15 residues. Germline V gene sequence: CDR1 LGHNA, CDR2 YSLEER. V was pared by 1 base and J by 8 bases, with 12 bases between. The CDR3 region is CASSQGSDFYSPLHF. CDR3 sequence (DNA): TGCGCCAGCAGCCAAGGATCGGACTTCTATTCACCCCTCCACTTT.

This clonotype has just one count. The chain carries TRBV20-1 and TRBJ2-5, with D unclear. Germline V lookup: CDR1 DFQATT, CDR2 SNEGSKA (reference sequence). The V gene lost 2 bases and the J gene lost 1 base, with 5 bases spanning the gap. This CDR3 region has 12 residues. The CDR3 loop reads CSARKIQETQYF. The CDR3 bases are TGCAGTGCTAGAAAGATCCAAGAGACCCAGTACTTC.

The chain couples TRBV20-1 to TRBJ2-5; 9 bases agree with TRBD1. V trimming: 4 bases; J trimming: 2 bases; junction bases outside the gene matches: 8. CDR3 length: 15 residues. The V gene's germline CDR1 is DFQATT and CDR2 SNEGSKA (reference sequence). The chain's CDR3 is CSAMGGTGRQETQYF. The CDR3 nucleotides are TGCAGTGCTATGGGGGGGACAGGGAGGCAAGAGACCCAGTACTTC.